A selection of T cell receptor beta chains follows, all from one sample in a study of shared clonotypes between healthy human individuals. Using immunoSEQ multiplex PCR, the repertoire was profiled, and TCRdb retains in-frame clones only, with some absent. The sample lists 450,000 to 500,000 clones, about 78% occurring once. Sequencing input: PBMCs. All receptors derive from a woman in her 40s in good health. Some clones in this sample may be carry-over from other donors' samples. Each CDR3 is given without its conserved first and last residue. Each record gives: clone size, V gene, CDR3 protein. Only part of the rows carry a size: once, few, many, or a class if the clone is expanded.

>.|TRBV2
ASTRQGSTDTQY
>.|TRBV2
ASSNRQGRETQY
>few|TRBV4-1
ASSQDKGLAFHEQY
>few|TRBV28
ASSLIMGQGRGSPLH
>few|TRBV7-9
ASSPGRAAIFTEAF
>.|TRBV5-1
ASSLVGRLEDTQY
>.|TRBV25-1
ASSAGRGLSTDTQY
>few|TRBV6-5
ASSYGGRASGELF
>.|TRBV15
ATSILPGETQY
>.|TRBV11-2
ASSPDREQPQH
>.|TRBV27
ASRPRTGINTISPQH
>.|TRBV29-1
SVEDPYEQY
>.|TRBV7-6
ASSRGPLRQLKAKNIQY
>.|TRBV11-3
ASSLGYSGTSTDTQY
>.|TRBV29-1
SVGGLAGYSYEQY
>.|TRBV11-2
ASSLDTASREAF
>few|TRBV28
ASSSSSGRAYNEQF
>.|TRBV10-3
AIGGGRETQY
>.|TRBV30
ACAGRGTEAF
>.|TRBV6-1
ASRKTGLGTGELF
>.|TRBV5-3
ARSSPGLVCFWETQY
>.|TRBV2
ASRTGQGNTEAF
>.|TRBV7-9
ASSLGVGTGDLEQY
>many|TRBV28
ASSFLAVSYNEQF
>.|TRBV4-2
ASSLQGSGNTIY